This T cell receptor beta chain was recorded in a study of blood T cell repertoires in COVID-19 (dated by TCRdb to 2020 to 2021). Regarding the study in general: The collaborator samples originated in the United States, Italy and Spain and spanned the acute and convalescent phases of COVID-19. The prospective study material was composed of cDNA or gDNA derived from T cells, B-cell-depleted T cells, or PBMCs. Deeply sampled blood TCRbeta repertoires from subjects exposed to, actively infected with, or recovered from COVID-19 were included in the dataset. The repertoires were made available in a free public database intended to serve as a resource for research on the immune response to SARS-CoV-2. The samples were drawn from two sources: the first 160 participants of the ongoing ImmuneRACE study, and some 1,300 subjects contributed by 6 global collaborators. The sample metadata nearly always contained a de-identified subject ID, COVID-19 status, age in years and sex. HLA class I and class II types, where available, came from metadata supplied by the sample provider rather than from assay-based typing. Here is what the overall study found, with its caveats: Clinical and demographic metadata were provided uncurated, with the amount varying by source and participant.

From the cysteine up to the phenylalanine, the CDR3 has a length of 15 residues. CDR3 DNA only is kept here, 45 bases in frame from base 1. Here V drops 0 bases and J drops 6 bases, and the junction holds 5 bases not matched to any gene. From a lookup of the germline V gene (reference sequence), CDR1 and CDR2 are PRHDT and FYEKMQ. TCRbeta CDR3 regions were amplified from genomic DNA using the immunoSEQ Assay, a bias-controlled multiplex PCR. The study's own analysis went as follows. The number of nucleated cells in each sample was estimated by amplification of reference gene primers within the assay. To quantify the absolute abundance of each unique TCRbeta CDR3 rearrangement, sequence reads were collapsed and filtered. Productive Simpson clonality was computed per sample as the square root of Simpson's diversity index over productive rearrangements. Here the immuneACCESS table is served through TCRdb, limited to in-frame sequences with V and J called. Missing clones are a known gap in these copies; in checked studies unresolved V genes cover under half, and the rest lacks a known reason. V and J calls and clone size are copied from that table; D and trimming were computed from the DNA. Within this sample are 200,000 or so clones, with 80% to 90% of them counted one time only. Over 3% of the sample belongs to the ten largest clones.

In the prospective study, participants were about 18 to 95 years old, resided in about two dozen geographic areas of the United States, and were enrolled through a virtual design. To assign participants to cohorts, the prospective study relied on clinical history that participants themselves reported in a screening survey and a study questionnaire. Each participant in the prospective study had whole blood, serum and a nasopharyngeal or oropharyngeal swab collected by mobile phlebotomists. Prospective study participants could optionally give additional blood draws and questionnaires over a roughly two-month period. Blood samples from the prospective study were shipped frozen or at room temperature prior to DNA extraction. On this clone itself: It lacks a known antigen. Base qualities are not recorded, but no much larger clone differs from it by a single base.

The rearranged segments are TRBV13 and TRBJ1-2, and TRBD1 aligns with 9 junction nucleotides. This clonotype originated in a woman aged 40 to 49 with acute COVID-19. Sequencing was done on a sample of PBMCs or T cells enriched from blood (not recorded which). The base sequence is TGTGCCAGCAGCTTAGGCCCGGGACAGGGTGATGGCTACACCTTC. The resulting protein is CASSLGPGQGDGYTF.